The 5 T cell receptor beta chains reported below all come from one sample, sequenced in a study of post-analysis software for immune sequencing data. Findings and caveats of the study: Higher frequency in patients than in controls was seen for 5 or 6 TRBV segments, with TRBV5-6, TRBV5-1 and TRBV20-1 among them.

cDNA libraries of TCR beta carried unique molecular identifiers. TCRdb re-analysed the PCR reads in MiXCR, keeping a single row per CDR3 protein. The sample lists roughly 400,000 distinct CDR3 sequences, approximately 37% occurring once. These TCRs are of unknown antigen specificity. The sample consisted of blood. The source is a girl between 2 and 10 years old with multiple sclerosis.

J is TRBJ1-5 and V is TRBV4-1; D might be TRBD1 (5 bases). Deletions cut 0 bases from V and 6 bases from J, with 6 bases between. This CDR3 spans 13 amino acids. Germline lookup yields CDR1 MGHRA and CDR2 YSYEKL. This CDR3 is CASSQEGGQPQHF. The DNA for the CDR3 is TGCGCCAGCAGCCAAGAGGGGGGTCAGCCCCAGCATTTT.

The rearrangement uses TRBV20-1 and TRBJ2-1; TRBD1 aligns across 10 bases. The CDR3 runs to 16 residues. V dropped 5 bases and J dropped 7; count of bases not matched to a gene: 14. From germline, CDR1 is DFQATT and CDR2 SNEGSKA (reference sequence). CDR3 coding DNA: TGCAGTGCTGGCGACACAGGGACAGGGGCGCGGAATGAGCAGTTCTTC. Protein product: CSAGDTGTGARNEQFF.

This clonotype was recorded many times. The CDR3 spells CASSEWERSYNEQFF. CDR3 DNA sequence: TGCGCCAGCAGTGAGTGGGAACGCTCCTACAATGAGCAGTTCTTC. The V gene is TRBV10-2, the J gene TRBJ2-1; the D is unclear. V dropped 1 base and J dropped 0 bases, with 7 bases sitting between them. CDR1 and CDR2 from the germline V gene are WSHSY and SAAADI. This CDR3 region has 15 residues.

The chain is built from TRBV9 and TRBJ1-1; D uncertain. Germline CDR1 reads SGDLS; CDR2 reads YYNGEE. V lost 0 bases and J 1 base, leaving 7 bases between the germline ends. The CDR3 is 14 residues long. The CDR3 region is CASSVGSANTEAFF. As DNA, the CDR3 is TGTGCCAGCAGCGTAGGTTCAGCGAACACTGAAGCTTTCTTT. The full variable domain, completed using reference TRBV9 and TRBJ1-1, is DSGVTQTPKHLITATGQRVTLRCSPRSGDLSVYWYQQSLDQGLQFLIQYYNGEERAKGNILERFSAQQFPDLHSELNLSSLELGDSALYFCASSVGSANTEAFFGQGTRLTVV.

This clonotype was detected ten times or more. The chain couples TRBV29-1 to TRBJ2-5; 8 bases agree with TRBD1. Germline loops: CDR1 SQVTM, CDR2 ANQGSEA. The CDR3 sequence is 14 residues long. Trimming cost V 3 bases and J 3 bases; bases outside gene matches: 6. The CDR3 DNA follows: TGCAGCGTTGAGCAGACAGGGGCGGAAGAGACCCAGTACTTC. Amino acid sequence: CSVEQTGAEETQYF.